This T cell receptor beta chain was recovered during a study of blood T cell repertoires in COVID-19. Under the authors' procedure: Researchers report that nucleated cell counts were estimated from reference gene primer amplification. Profiling relied on immunoSEQ multiplex PCR, and the TCRdb table lists in-frame clones only, not all of them. The V and J calls and clone size come from that table; D and trimming were worked out from the DNA. In the table there are 230,000 or so clones, nearly 90% of which are singletons. This CDR3 spans 14 amino acids. Trimming removed 5 bases from V and 2 bases from J, with 13 bases in between. CDR1 MNHEY and CDR2 SMNVEV come from the germline V gene (reference sequence).

The source is a woman in her sixties or seventies with COVID-19, enrolled during active disease. The V gene is TRBV27, the J gene TRBJ2-7; tentative D call: TRBD1 (6 bases). Sequenced: peripheral blood. Here the CDR3 DNA reads TGTGCCAGCAGTCTCCATCGGACAGCCTACGAGCAGTACTTC. Protein: CASSLHRTAYEQYF.